These 3 T cell receptor beta chains originate from one sample sequenced in a study of cytomegalovirus exposure and HLA in healthy donors. Primers for the PCR totalled 60 Vbeta and 13 Jbeta. TCRdb's copy holds only in-frame clones and misses some; the assay was immunoSEQ multiplex PCR. This table holds fewer than 110,000 clones, roughly 80% found once. Input material: PBMCs. These TCRs come from a man aged 30 to 39 in good health and CMV-seropositive.

The chain joins TRBV30 to TRBJ1-1; 7 bases map to TRBD1. Germline V gene lookup returns CDR1 GTSNPN and CDR2 SVGIG (reference sequence). There are 12 residues in the CDR3. V gave up 5 bases and J gave up 6 bases; unmatched junction bases: 6. CDR3: CAWCEGASEAFF. The CDR3 nucleotides read TGTGCCTGGTGTGAGGGGGCTTCTGAAGCTTTCTTT.

The V and J genes are TRBV2 and TRBJ2-7; D is unresolved. The CDR3 consists of 12 residues. V was clipped by 8 bases and J by 3 bases, with 11 bases between them. In germline, CDR1 is SNHLY, CDR2 FYNNEI. The CDR3, as DNA: TGTGCCAGCCGCACAAACAGCTACGAGCAGTACTTC. This codes for CASRTNSYEQYF.

This clone was observed once. This rearrangement joins TRBV7-8 to TRBJ2-5, with TRBD2 matching over 9 bases. The CDR3 runs to 16 residues. V shed 2 bases and J 4 bases; nucleotides not matched to a gene: 8. Germline CDR1 is SGHVS and CDR2 is FQNEAQ. CDR3 region: CASSLRAGGLGETQYF. For the CDR3, the DNA is TGTGCCAGCAGCTTAAGGGCGGGGGGGCTGGGAGAGACCCAGTACTTC.